The 7 T cell receptor beta chains below all came from one sample that was sequenced in a study of CD8 T cells in ankylosing spondylitis. Via MiXCR, TCRdb re-called the 5' RACE reads, giving one row per CDR3 protein. The sample lists 130,000 or so distinct CDR3 sequences; 7% were seen once. Material for sequencing was blood, either unsorted or a sorted T cell fraction (not recorded which). These receptors were taken from a male donor with ankylosing spondylitis or in good health (not recorded which).

This clonotype was seen ten or more times. The genes are TRBV30 and TRBJ2-7, with D perhaps matching TRBD1 or TRBD2 (5 bases each). Trimming stripped 0 bases from V and 6 bases from J, with 12 bases between. Germline V gene sequence: CDR1 GTSNPN, CDR2 SVGIG (reference sequence). This CDR3 spans 13 amino acids. The CDR3 spells CAWSVGVSREQYF. The CDR3 DNA is TGTGCCTGGAGTGTGGGGGTATCGCGCGAGCAGTACTTC.

This clonotype was observed at least ten times. The chain combines TRBV29-1 with TRBJ2-2; tentative D call: TRBD1 (5 bases). The CDR3 runs to 14 residues. Germline values: CDR1 SQVTM, CDR2 ANQGSEA. Trimming removed 5 bases at V and 3 bases at J, with 13 bases between. CDR3 DNA sequence: TGCAGCGTTCCTGGGGCAGGGTACACCGGGGAGCTGTTTTTT. Encoded protein: CSVPGAGYTGELFF.

This clonotype has a count of ten or more. J is TRBJ1-5 and V is TRBV29-1, with D perhaps TRBD1 (5 bases). The CDR3 is 13 residues long. Germline CDR1 is SQVTM and CDR2 is ANQGSEA. V lost 4 bases and J lost 0, with 7 bases in between. CDR3 loop: CSVGGGSNQPQHF. The CDR3 DNA reads as TGCAGCGTTGGGGGGGGTAGCAATCAGCCCCAGCATTTT.

This clonotype appeared many times. The chain joins TRBV20-1 to TRBJ2-3; D perhaps matches TRBD1 (5 bases). V lost 6 bases to trimming and J lost 6 bases, with 16 bases between them. The CDR3 loop spans 13 amino acids. Per the germline V gene, CDR1 is DFQATT and CDR2 is SNEGSKA (reference sequence). The CDR3 sequence: CSAGDTKGDTQYF. The CDR3 region has the DNA TGCAGTGCAGGAGACACCAAGGGGGATACGCAGTATTTT.

This clonotype was found many times. The chain is built from TRBV5-1 and TRBJ1-2; D gene uncertain. The CDR3 has 14 residues. Germline CDR1 reads SGHRS; CDR2 reads YFSETQ. The V end was cut by 0 bases, the J end by 6 bases, with 12 bases between. The CDR3 DNA sequence: TGCGCCAGCAGCTTGGGCGGTGTAGGCGATGGCTACACCTTC. It encodes CASSLGGVGDGYTF.

This clonotype has at least ten counts. CDR3 DNA sequence: TGCAGTGCTAGAGATCTTGTGGCTGTGTCCTACGAGCAGTACTTC. Translation gives CSARDLVAVSYEQYF. The genes are TRBV20-1 and TRBJ2-7, with D unclear. Trimming cost V 0 bases and J 1 base, with 13 bases left between them. Germline assignment: CDR1 DFQATT and CDR2 SNEGSKA (reference sequence). This CDR3 region has 15 residues.

This clonotype was seen at least ten times. The rearrangement uses TRBV7-9 and TRBJ1-4, with D uncertain. Germline lookup yields CDR1 SEHNR and CDR2 FQNEAQ (reference sequence). This CDR3 region has 15 residues. V gave up 4 bases and J gave up 5 bases, with 14 bases separating them. CDR3 bases: TGTGCCAGCAGCTCCTCCCGGGCCAAAAATGAAAAACTGTTTTTT. This codes for CASSSSRAKNEKLFF. The variable domain in full, with the rest retrieved from reference TRBV7-9 and TRBJ1-4, is DTGVSQNPRHKITKRGQNVTFRCDPISEHNRLYWYRQTLGQGPEFLTYFQNEAQLEKSRLLSDRFSAERPKGSFSTLEIQRTEQGDSAMYLCASSSSRAKNEKLFFGSGTQLSVL.